Sequencing of this T cell receptor beta chain was carried out in a study of control samples from healthy donors and cancer patients. Germline V gene lookup returns CDR1 DFQATT and CDR2 SNEGSKA (reference sequence). V dropped 3 bases and J dropped 3 bases, with 6 bases sitting between them. This CDR3 comprises 12 residues. Sequencing was performed with immunoSEQ multiplex PCR; in TCRdb, only in-frame clones are kept and a portion is missing. The table records about 150,000 clones, 93% of them present only once. This clonotype originated in a man over 45 in good health. This chain uses TRBV20-1 with TRBJ1-5, with D unclear. The specimen sequenced was blood. In DNA, the CDR3 is TGCAGTGCTAGTACGGCCAATCAGCCCCAGCATTTT. Encoded protein: CSASTANQPQHF.